A selection of T cell receptor beta chains follows, all from one sample in a study of T cells in Graves' hyperthyroidism and ophthalmopathy. One entry per CDR3 protein, called by TCRdb with MiXCR from the multiplex PCR reads. The repertoire consists of 640,000 or so distinct CDR3 sequences, with around 15% occurring once and the leading ten covering roughly 4.3%. Sequencing was done on a sample of blood. The receptors were gathered from a woman aged 40 to 49 with Graves' ophthalmopathy. The conserved cysteine and the conserved F or W are not part of the CDR3 here. The order of the fields is J gene, V gene, clone size, CDR3 protein. Expanded clones get a size class; other rows say once, few or many, or leave the size out.

TRBJ2-2,TRBV7-2,many,ASSLQGMGSGELF
TRBJ2-7,TRBV4-1,many,ASSRASPPVEQY
TRBJ1-1,TRBV6-1,.,ASSRNRGYTEAF
TRBJ1-5,TRBV12-3/TRBV12-4,.,ASSLRGFFQPQH
TRBJ1-1,TRBV9,few,ASGTGGYSEAF
TRBJ1-1,TRBV30,many,AWSAREDTEAF
TRBJ2-5,TRBV24-1,many,ATSDSAGAQETQY
TRBJ1-5,TRBV19,many,ASSTFAQGPNQPQH
TRBJ2-5,TRBV19,many,ASSIGVNLRLETQY
TRBJ1-6,TRBV6-1,many,ASSESNSPLH
TRBJ2-2,TRBV6-1,many,ASRVAGANTGELF
TRBJ1-2,TRBV6-1,many,ASTPGRGTYGYT
TRBJ1-1,TRBV12-3/TRBV12-4,few,ASRQGISNTEAF
TRBJ2-5,TRBV28,many,ASSLGVLAGQETQY
TRBJ1-1,TRBV12-3/TRBV12-4,.,ASSASGQVFEAF
TRBJ2-7,TRBV28,.,ASSFVGRELREQY
TRBJ2-5,TRBV6-1,many,ASSALETSYQTQY
TRBJ2-7,TRBV9,few,ASSEGEGARAYEQY
TRBJ2-7,TRBV6-5,many,AAMGGQGSSYEQY
TRBJ1-2,TRBV12-3/TRBV12-4,many,ASSAAWGYGYT
TRBJ2-4,TRBV28,.,ASCLVSSGRHERY
TRBJ1-1,TRBV5-1,few,ASSLAGQGLNTEAF
TRBJ2-7,TRBV6-1,once,ASSEDRDASYEQY
TRBJ1-1,TRBV27,many,ASTTGTGGRTEAF
TRBJ1-2,TRBV10-2,many,ASSMDRQYGYT
TRBJ2-7,TRBV7-9,many,ASSSPGLAFEQY
TRBJ2-1,TRBV20-1,many,SADDTTSNEQF
TRBJ2-5,TRBV28,medium-sized,ASSPGQYQETQY
TRBJ1-1,TRBV19,many,ASSTIDGGSPAF
TRBJ2-7,TRBV6-5,many,ASSSWPGQGAEQY
TRBJ1-6,TRBV12-3/TRBV12-4,once,ASSLGTGAWNSPLH
TRBJ2-4,TRBV20-1,many,SVGQGADKAKNIQY
TRBJ2-7,TRBV2,many,ASSATGQTSYEQY
TRBJ2-5,TRBV11-3,many,ASSPGAGTGQGSQY
TRBJ2-4,TRBV28,many,ASSLGVPAKNIQY
TRBJ1-1,TRBV10-3,many,AISDGNTEAF
TRBJ2-6,TRBV12-3/TRBV12-4,many,ALSPSGANVLT
TRBJ1-2,TRBV28,many,ASSLIDNPYGYT
TRBJ2-7,TRBV5-1,many,ASSLVAGIRYEQY
TRBJ1-3,TRBV27,.,ASSLSAGGSDTIY
TRBJ2-7,TRBV11-2,many,ASSSTSGKFNEQY
TRBJ2-5,TRBV15,many,ATSSLDEGGQETQY
TRBJ2-6,TRBV15,few,ATSTRLGLAGGGGANVLT
TRBJ1-1,TRBV11-1,.,ASSLADGGLNTEAF
TRBJ2-7,TRBV11-1,few,ASSRNGHEQY
TRBJ2-7,TRBV11-1,.,ANFIYGDEQY
TRBJ1-1,TRBV12-3/TRBV12-4,many,ASERGLNSNTEAF
TRBJ1-2,TRBV5-1,many,ASSLEKGHGYT
TRBJ1-2,TRBV11-2,many,ASSLDLHRGYGYT
TRBJ1-2,TRBV28,many,ASSTFYGYT
TRBJ1-1,TRBV20-1,many,SALDRVTEAF
TRBJ1-5,TRBV28,.,ASSSVTYSNQPQH
TRBJ2-5,TRBV4-1,.,ASSPHGQQETQY
TRBJ1-5,TRBV28,.,VSSLGGGQPQH
TRBJ2-7,TRBV12-3/TRBV12-4,many,ASGPWDLGGQY
TRBJ1-1,TRBV28,many,ASSPTGRMSSEAF
TRBJ1-1,TRBV4-3,many,ASSQDMGANTEAF
TRBJ2-7,TRBV5-1,.,ASSLESSGRAYEQY
TRBJ2-7,TRBV5-1,many,ASSLARGVPSYEQY